This record looks at one TCR beta chain sequence and its context. These data come from a study of blood T cell repertoires in COVID-19. Study background: Samples of COVID-19 (acute and convalescent) were obtained from the United States, Italy and Spain. In each case, the material was cDNA or gDNA derived from T cells, B-cell-depleted T cells, or PBMCs.

Seattle researchers signed up patients amid active infection and tracked them longitudinally. Germline V gene lookup returns CDR1 SGHTA and CDR2 FQGTGA. V was cut by 5 bases and J by 3 bases, with 16 bases left in between. This CDR3 spans 15 amino acids. In the original analysis: Amplifying reference gene primers gave estimates of nucleated cell counts. Clones were read by immunoSEQ multiplex PCR, and TCRdb kept only the in-frame ones, dropping some. V and J calls and clone size are given by that table; D and trimming were obtained from the DNA. The sample carries about 300,000 clones, 80% to 95% recorded once.

The rearrangement links TRBV7-3 to TRBJ2-5; no clear D. Sequencing was done on a sample of peripheral blood. The receptor was derived from a woman under 40 with COVID-19, enrolled during active disease. The CDR3 DNA reads as TGTGCCAGCAGCCCGTTGGGCCAACGAGAAGAGACCCAGTACTTC. Its protein product is CASSPLGQREETQYF.